This passage covers 20 T cell receptor beta chains from one sample sequenced in a study of cytomegalovirus exposure and HLA in healthy donors. With 60 Vbeta and 13 Jbeta primers, the PCR was carried out. TCRdb keeps only in-frame clones here, not all; method: immunoSEQ multiplex PCR. The sample lists 140,000 to 150,000 clones; roughly 80% were seen once. The sequencing sample was made of PBMCs. The receptor source for this set is a middle-aged woman in good health and CMV-seropositive.

This clone was observed a few times. The chain recombines TRBV5-4 with TRBJ1-2; D is uncertain. CDR3 length: 15 amino acids. Germline V gene lookup returns CDR1 SGHNT and CDR2 YYREEE (reference sequence). V was clipped by 3 bases and J by 4 bases, with 16 bases between them. The CDR3 sequence: CASSSSERRGYGYTF. As DNA, the CDR3 is TGTGCCAGCAGCTCCTCAGAACGGCGAGGCTATGGCTACACCTTC.

The chain couples TRBV15 to TRBJ2-1; TRBD2 agrees at 9 bases. Germline CDR1 reads LNHNV; CDR2 reads YYDKDF (reference sequence). The CDR3 covers 15 residues. J gave up 12 bases and V 0 bases, and 9 bases lay outside the gene matches. CDR3 bases: TGTGCCACCAGCAGAGAACCGGCTAGCGGGGAAGGGCAGTTCTTC. Translated: CATSREPASGEGQFF.

The chain employs TRBV1 and TRBJ2-7; the DNA was not used to check the table's D call, TRBD2. TRBV1 is recorded as a pseudogene. The CDR3 totals 17 residues. CDR3 nucleotides: TGCACCAGCAGCCAAAAACCACTAGCGGGGTCCTGTTACGAGCAGTACTTC. It specifies CTSSQKPLAGSCYEQYF.

This chain uses TRBV28 with TRBJ2-1, with TRBD2 identical over 12 bases. Trimming took 4 bases from V and 6 from J; bases not matched to a gene: 10. CDR3 size: 17 residues. The germline gives CDR1 MDHEN, CDR2 SYDVKM. CDR3 amino acids: CASSSYSSGGASNEQFF. DNA of the CDR3: TGTGCCAGCAGTTCGTACTCTAGCGGGGGGGCTTCCAATGAGCAGTTCTTC.

The chain links TRBV18 to TRBJ2-5; D ambiguous. Looked up from germline, CDR1 is KGHSH and CDR2 is LQKENI. Trimming cost V 4 bases and J 5 bases, with 8 bases left between them. The CDR3 spans 12 residues. The CDR3 region has the DNA TGTGCCAGCTCACGAGTTAGCGAGACCCAGTACTTC. It encodes CASSRVSETQYF.

V gene TRBV2 combines with J gene TRBJ2-7; 7 bases align to TRBD2. Germline-derived CDR1 and CDR2 are SNHLY and FYNNEI. V shed 1 base and J 4 bases; nucleotides not matched to a gene: 7. This CDR3 region has 15 residues. The CDR3 sequence: CASSEEGGYGYEQYF. The CDR3 coding sequence is TGTGCCAGCAGTGAAGAGGGAGGGTATGGATACGAGCAGTACTTC.

The chain recombines TRBV5-6 with TRBJ1-2; maybe TRBD1 (5 bases). Germline V gene sequence: CDR1 SGHDT, CDR2 YYEEEE. The V and J ends lost 0 bases and 2 bases respectively, with 5 bases between them. The CDR3 loop spans 13 amino acids. DNA for the CDR3: TGTGCCAGCAGCTTGGAGGGGAACTATGGCTACACCTTC. This codes for CASSLEGNYGYTF.

This clone was seen just once. This rearrangement joins TRBV25-1 to TRBJ2-7, with 9 bases that match TRBD1. Unmatched junction bases numbered 10, after V lost 1 base and J lost 6 bases. This CDR3 region has 16 residues. The V gene's germline CDR1 is MGHDK and CDR2 SYGVNS. CDR3 nucleotide sequence: TGTGCCAGCAGTGAATCATTAGTGGGACAGGGTCGCGAGCAGTACTTC. It specifies CASSESLVGQGREQYF.

The genes are TRBV5-5 and TRBJ2-5, with 9 bases that match TRBD1. Germline V gene sequence: CDR1 SGHKS, CDR2 YYEKEE (reference sequence). Unmatched junction bases numbered 7, after V lost 0 bases and J lost 4 bases. The CDR3 totals 16 residues. CDR3: CASSLAGTGLAETQYF. CDR3 bases: TGTGCCAGCAGCTTGGCCGGGACAGGGCTAGCAGAGACCCAGTACTTC.

With regard to this clone: The conserved phenylalanine or tryptophan normally closing the CDR3 is absent here, so this likely arose from a read error. V is TRBV5-1 and J is TRBJ2-7; TRBD1 matches at 8 bases. V trimming: 4 bases; J trimming: 5 bases; junction bases outside the gene matches: 8. The germline CDR1 and CDR2 sequences are SGHRS and YFSETQ. This CDR3 has 14 amino acids. In nucleotides, the CDR3 is TGCGCCAGCAGCCCCCAGGACAGGGCCCACGAGCAGTACCTC. Protein: CASSPQDRAHEQYL.

The CDR3 loop reads CASSLKQGISGNTIYF. CDR3 DNA sequence: TGTGCCAGCAGCTTGAAACAGGGGATCTCTGGAAACACCATATATTTT. V and J are TRBV2 and TRBJ1-3, with TRBD1 matching over 7 bases. V was clipped by 6 bases and J by 0 bases; unmatched bases: 8. Germline V CDR1 and CDR2: SNHLY, FYNNEI. The CDR3 covers 16 residues.

To note about this clone: Other DNA sequences in the sample encode the same CDR3. J is TRBJ1-1 and V is TRBV2; TRBD1 matches 10 bases. Germline V gene sequence: CDR1 SNHLY, CDR2 FYNNEI. The junction had 2 bases not matched to a gene; V was cut back by 6 bases and J by 1 base. This CDR3 is built from 14 residues. CDR3 nucleotides: TGTGCCAGCAGAGGGGACAGGGGGAACACTGAAGCTTTCTTT. It is translated as CASRGDRGNTEAFF.

Notes on this clone: The sample carries other DNA sequences with the same CDR3. The genes are TRBV5-1 and TRBJ2-5, with 14 nucleotides matching TRBD2. The CDR3 sequence is 16 residues long. Unmatched junction bases numbered 3, after V lost 4 bases and J lost 1 base. The germline CDR1 and CDR2 sequences are SGHRS and YFSETQ. DNA of the CDR3: TGCGCCAGCAGCCCGGGGACTAGCGGGGGCCAAGAGACCCAGTACTTC. It translates to CASSPGTSGGQETQYF.

The V gene is TRBV2, the J gene TRBJ2-7; the match to TRBD2 covers 9 bases. CDR1 and CDR2 (germline): SNHLY, FYNNEI. The CDR3 totals 14 residues. V dropped 5 bases and J dropped 0; count of bases not matched to a gene: 2. DNA of the CDR3: TGTGCCAGCAGTCGCGGGGGGGTCTCCTACGAGCAGTACTTC. It encodes CASSRGGVSYEQYF. Full variable domain (outside the CDR3, taken from reference TRBV2 and TRBJ2-7): EPEVTQTPSHQVTQMGQEVILRCVPISNHLYFYWYRQILGQKVEFLVSFYNNEISEKSEIFDDQFSVERPDGSNFTLKIRSTKLEDSAMYFCASSRGGVSYEQYFGPGTRLTVT.

CDR3 residues: CASSIRQGLNSPLHF. The CDR3 DNA is TGTGCCAGCAGCATACGACAGGGTTTGAATTCACCCCTCCACTTT. The chain couples TRBV6-1 to TRBJ1-6, with 7 bases that match TRBD1. The CDR3 contains 15 residues. The V segment lost 6 bases and the J segment 7 bases; nucleotides outside the gene matches: 9. From germline, CDR1 is MNHNS and CDR2 SASEGT.

This clone has more than one count but fewer than ten. V gene TRBV7-4 combines with J gene TRBJ1-1; D remains ambiguous. V lost 3 bases to trimming and J lost 0 bases, with 17 bases between them. The CDR3 contains 17 residues. Germline V gene data show CDR1 as SGHVT and CDR2 as SQSDAQ. Written as DNA, the CDR3 is TGTGCCAGCAGCTTTCAGTCTTTCTCCAGAATGAACACTGAAGCTTTCTTT. Its protein product is CASSFQSFSRMNTEAFF.

The chain couples TRBV7-3 to TRBJ2-2; no firm D call. With 5 bases removed from V and 7 bases from J, the gap between germline ends came to 11 bases. CDR1 is SGHTA, CDR2 FQGTGA, per germline. CDR3 length equals 13 residues. The CDR3 DNA follows: TGTGCCAGCAGCCCACGGCAGGTCGGGGAGCTGTTTTTT. Protein product: CASSPRQVGELFF.

The rearrangement joins TRBV10-3 to TRBJ1-6, with 8 bases identical to TRBD1. The V segment lost 3 bases and the J segment 9 bases; nucleotides outside the gene matches: 4. The CDR3 extends over 14 amino acids. In germline, CDR1 is ENHRY, CDR2 SYGVKD. The CDR3 sequence is CAISDGQGRSPLHF. In DNA, the CDR3 is TGTGCCATCAGTGATGGACAGGGACGTTCACCCCTCCACTTT.

CDR3 coding DNA: TGTGCCAGCACCCCTGACAGAAGCTATGGCTACACCTTC. It yields the protein CASTPDRSYGYTF. V gene TRBV2 combines with J gene TRBJ1-2, with D possibly being TRBD1 (5 bases). Looked up from germline, CDR1 is SNHLY and CDR2 is FYNNEI. This CDR3 spans 13 amino acids. Trimming took off 7 bases at V and 4 bases at J, with 13 bases between the two ends.

The chain is built from TRBV2 and TRBJ2-2; D is ambiguous. Germline V lookup: CDR1 SNHLY, CDR2 FYNNEI. The CDR3 is 14 residues long. Trimming stripped 8 bases from V and 1 base from J, with 11 bases between. The CDR3 loop reads CASGRLVNTGELFF. The CDR3 DNA follows: TGTGCCAGCGGCCGGCTAGTGAACACCGGGGAGCTGTTTTTT.